The 26 T cell receptor beta chains below come from one sample, sequenced in a study of low-dose radiotherapy and immunotherapy resistance in tumors. Regarding time point: after trial treatment. Documented treatment: LDRT plus nivolumab, ipilimumab, low-dose cyclophosphamide and aspirin (RACIN trial). cDNA synthesis used a TRAV/TRBV-specific primer set for both chains. Amplification, which lasted around 21 PCR cycles, used a constant-region primer and V-primer adapter to amplify TCRs. TCRdb passed the reads through MiXCR, listing each CDR3 protein once. The data contain about 35,000 distinct CDR3 sequences, 20% to 25% of them seen just once; the ten biggest clones take up about a tenth. The starting material was PBMCs, obtained after low-dose radiotherapy plus immunotherapy. These receptor sequences come from a female donor with ovarian cancer.

This clonotype was recorded many times. The gene calls are TRBV6-1 and TRBJ2-4; D is unclear. Deletions cut 7 bases from V and 5 bases from J, with 12 bases between. Germline lookup yields CDR1 MNHNS and CDR2 SASEGT. The CDR3 has 13 amino acids. CDR3: CASTPPAENIQYF. DNA for the CDR3: TGTGCCAGCACCCCTCCGGCTGAAAACATTCAGTACTTC.

This clonotype was seen repeatedly, ten times or more. The chain carries TRBV29-1 and TRBJ1-3; unclear D gene. Germline values: CDR1 SQVTM, CDR2 ANQGSEA. Trimming removed 2 bases from V and 3 bases from J, with 5 bases in between. This CDR3 is built from 12 residues. The CDR3 DNA reads as TGCAGCGTTGAAAGTGGTGGAAACACCATATATTTT. It yields the protein CSVESGGNTIYF.

This clonotype was counted many times. This chain joins TRBV7-6 and TRBJ2-5; TRBD2 aligns across 8 bases. There are 17 residues in the CDR3. With V trimmed by 0 bases and J by 4 bases, 10 bases remained unmatched. Germline assignment: CDR1 SGHVS and CDR2 FNYEAQ. Written as DNA, the CDR3 is TGTGCCAGCAGCTTAGCGCTTCCTCGGGGGGGTGTAGAGACCCAGTACTTC. Its translation: CASSLALPRGGVETQYF.

This clonotype was observed a few times. The chain carries TRBV20-1 and TRBJ2-3; 9 nucleotides match TRBD2. This CDR3 region has 14 residues. The J segment lost 10 bases and the V segment lost 5 bases, leaving 13 bases of the junction unmatched. Germline-derived CDR1 and CDR2 are DFQATT and SNEGSKA (reference sequence). For the CDR3, the DNA is TGCAGTGCTGGACCGGGACTAGCCTCCTCTTCGCAGTATTTT. This codes for CSAGPGLASSSQYF.

This clonotype has at least ten counts. The chain joins TRBV20-1 to TRBJ2-2, with D possibly matching TRBD2 (7 bases). This CDR3 region has 16 residues. Germline CDR1 DFQATT, CDR2 SNEGSKA (reference sequence). Trimming pared 1 base from V and 1 base from J, leaving 13 bases between. Written as DNA, the CDR3 is TGCAGTGCTAGAGCTGGCGGGGGCCTGAACACCGGGGAGCTGTTTTTT. Translated, it gives CSARAGGGLNTGELFF.

This clonotype occurred many times. This sequence joins TRBV29-1 and TRBJ1-1; 7 nucleotides agree with TRBD1. Germline assignment: CDR1 SQVTM and CDR2 ANQGSEA. The V and J ends lost 6 bases and 0 bases, in that order; junction bases with no gene match: 10. This CDR3 has 15 residues. CDR3 sequence (DNA): TGCAGCGTAAATTCGCAGGGGGGGATGAACACTGAAGCTTTCTTT. Translating it yields CSVNSQGGMNTEAFF.

In its sample, this clonotype was seen a few times. This sequence joins TRBV2 and TRBJ2-7; TRBD1 agrees at 8 bases. V lost 4 bases and J lost 7; bases outside the gene matches: 9. The germline V gene has CDR1 SNHLY and CDR2 FYNNEI. The CDR3 is made up of 14 amino acids. For the CDR3, the DNA is TGTGCCAGCAGTGGGGACAGGCGGTCGGGGGAGCAGTACTTC. This sequence encodes CASSGDRRSGEQYF.

The rearrangement joins TRBV25-1 to TRBJ1-4; TRBD1 matches at 8 bases. CDR3 length: 15 residues. Germline-derived CDR1 and CDR2 are MGHDK and SYGVNS. Trimming cost V 5 bases and J 5 bases; bases outside gene matches: 7. CDR3 in amino acids: CASSNRDRPNEKLFF. The CDR3 DNA reads as TGTGCCAGCAGTAACCGGGACAGGCCCAATGAAAAACTGTTTTTT.

This clonotype was seen repeatedly, ten times or more. The rearrangement links TRBV28 to TRBJ2-1; 8 nucleotides line up with TRBD1. The V gene's germline CDR1 is MDHEN and CDR2 SYDVKM. V lost 7 bases to trimming and J lost 8 bases; unmatched junction nucleotides: 10. CDR3 size: 14 residues. The CDR3 DNA is TGTGCCAGCACGGACAGGGCGGGATCGGATGAGCAGTTCTTC. This sequence encodes CASTDRAGSDEQFF.

This clonotype appeared many times. This sequence joins TRBV4-1 and TRBJ1-5, with D tentatively TRBD1 (6 bases). The CDR3 covers 15 residues. Germline values: CDR1 MGHRA, CDR2 YSYEKL. With 5 bases removed from V and 0 bases from J, the gap between germline ends came to 11 bases. The CDR3, as DNA: TGCGCCAGCAGCAGGGGGGAAGATAGCAATCAGCCCCAGCATTTT. Encoded protein: CASSRGEDSNQPQHF.

Remarks on this clonotype: This probably arose from a read error, given a far larger clone one base away. The chain employs TRBV29-1 and TRBJ2-1; 12 nucleotides line up with TRBD1. Germline lookup yields CDR1 SQVTM and CDR2 ANQGSEA. There are 15 residues in the CDR3. The V segment lost 3 bases and the J segment 10 bases; nucleotides outside the gene matches: 10. The CDR3 coding sequence is TGCAGCGTTGAGACTATGGGACAGGGGGCCTACGAGCAGTTCTTC. Protein sequence: CSVETMGQGAYEQFF.

The table lists this clonotype with many counts. V usage is TRBV30 and J usage is TRBJ2-5; D may be TRBD2 (7 bases). The germline V gene has CDR1 GTSNPN and CDR2 SVGIG (reference sequence). Trimming removed 4 bases from V and 4 bases from J, with 13 bases in between. The CDR3 length is 13 residues. The CDR3 sequence is CAWNAGGPETQYF. The CDR3 bases are TGTGCCTGGAATGCCGGGGGGCCAGAGACCCAGTACTTC.

The sample holds many counts of this clonotype. V is TRBV6-2 or TRBV6-3 and J is TRBJ1-1; D gene uncertain. Trimming cost V 7 bases and J 9 bases, with 15 bases left between them. Germline loops: CDR1 MNHEY, CDR2 SVGEGT. The CDR3 length is 12 residues. CDR3 region: CASTDPGFKAFF. Written as DNA, the CDR3 is TGTGCCAGCACCGACCCGGGCTTCAAAGCTTTCTTT.

Regarding this clonotype: No DNA is shown, since the ends of the CDR3 on it are uncertain; the CDR3 is the one TCRdb lists. V gene TRBV13 combines with J gene TRBJ1-4; the table calls TRBD1, which could not be checked here. Germline-derived CDR1 and CDR2 are PRHDT and FYEKMQ (reference sequence). The CDR3 spans 16 residues, counting both ends. The CDR3 here is CASSSGQGGEKLFFFF.

This clonotype was observed at least ten times. The chain combines TRBV19 with TRBJ2-2; a possible D gene is TRBD1 (5 bases). Germline V CDR1 and CDR2: LNHDA, SQIVND (reference sequence). This CDR3 comprises 14 residues. Trimming took off 7 bases at V and 1 base at J, with 10 bases between the two ends. CDR3 coding DNA: TGTGCCAGTAAGGGTACAGGGAACACCGGGGAGCTGTTTTTT. Residues: CASKGTGNTGELFF.

This clonotype came up many times. Written as DNA, the CDR3 is TGTGCCAGCAGTTTTTTGGGACAGGAGGGAACCGGGGAGCTGTTTTTT. It encodes CASSFLGQEGTGELFF. V gene TRBV28 combines with J gene TRBJ2-2; 8 bases agree with TRBD1. Germline V gene sequence: CDR1 MDHEN, CDR2 SYDVKM. The length of the CDR3 is 16 residues. Losses at the gene ends were 3 bases for V and 5 bases for J; bases not matched to a gene: 8.

This clonotype was counted ten times or more. The gene calls are TRBV5-1 and TRBJ2-3; possibly TRBD2 for D (5 bases). Germline CDR1 SGHRS, CDR2 YFSETQ. V dropped 4 bases and J dropped 4 bases, with 10 bases sitting between them. The CDR3 has 13 residues. The chain's CDR3 is CASSPIAPDTQYF. The CDR3 DNA reads TGCGCCAGCAGCCCCATAGCGCCAGATACGCAGTATTTT. Based on the CDR3 plus reference TRBV5-1 and TRBJ2-3, the full variable domain is KAGVTQTPRYLIKTRGQQVTLSCSPISGHRSVSWYQQTPGQGLQFLFEYFSETQRNKGNFPGRFSGRQFSNSRSEMNVSTLELGDSALYLCASSPIAPDTQYFGPGTRLTVL.

This clonotype was seen repeatedly, ten times or more. This chain connects TRBV12-3 or TRBV12-4 to TRBJ2-2; D unclear. The germline V and J ends were trimmed by 2 bases and 8 bases, with 12 bases remaining between them. This CDR3 contains 14 residues. The CDR3 reads CASSLRQPPGELFF. The CDR3 DNA reads as TGTGCCAGCAGTTTAAGGCAGCCCCCAGGGGAGCTGTTTTTT.

This clonotype was seen repeatedly, ten times or more. The rearrangement uses TRBV7-9 and TRBJ2-3; 8 bases match TRBD1. From germline, CDR1 is SEHNR and CDR2 FQNEAQ (reference sequence). CDR3 length: 16 residues. The J segment lost 0 bases and the V segment lost 7 bases, leaving 9 bases of the junction unmatched. CDR3 sequence reads: CASTLEWTGSTDTQYF. Written as DNA, the CDR3 is TGTGCCAGCACCCTAGAATGGACAGGGAGCACAGATACGCAGTATTTT.

In regard to this clonotype: A far larger clone differs by one base, so this is likely a read error. The CDR3, as DNA: TGTGCCAGCAGCGGACTAGTGGGACGGTACAATGAGCAGTTCTTC. Translating it yields CASSGLVGRYNEQFF. The rearrangement uses TRBV13 and TRBJ2-1; 7 positions match TRBD2. CDR1 and CDR2 (germline): PRHDT, FYEKMQ (reference sequence). After removal of 5 bases from V and 4 bases from J, the junction contained 8 bases not matched to a gene. The CDR3 length is 15 residues.

This clonotype was seen ten or more times. The chain employs TRBV30 and TRBJ2-3; no reliable D call. Germline values: CDR1 GTSNPN, CDR2 SVGIG (reference sequence). Trimming stripped 0 bases from V and 5 bases from J, with 9 bases between. This CDR3 has 13 residues. The CDR3 DNA reads TGTGCCTGGAGTGTGGTACCCAGAGATACGCAGTATTTT. Amino acid sequence: CAWSVVPRDTQYF.

This clonotype was seen repeatedly, ten times or more. V and J are TRBV21-1 and TRBJ2-3; the D call TRBD2 from the table was never checked on the DNA. TRBV21-1 is recorded as a pseudogene. The CDR3 spans 15 residues. Here the CDR3 DNA reads TGTGCCAGCAGCATACCGGGAGGACTCTTGGATACGCAGTATTTT. It specifies CASSIPGGLLDTQYF.

Many counts were recorded for this clonotype. This rearrangement joins TRBV10-1 to TRBJ2-3; D possibly corresponds to TRBD2 (6 bases). The CDR3 loop spans 13 amino acids. Trimming shortened V by 5 bases and J by 4 bases, and 10 bases separated the two germline ends. Germline loops: CDR1 WNHNN, CDR2 SYGVQD (reference sequence). The CDR3: CASSPTSPDTQYF. Written as DNA, the CDR3 is TGCGCCAGCAGTCCAACTAGCCCAGATACGCAGTATTTT.

The chain is built from TRBV20-1 and TRBJ2-2; 9 bases map to TRBD1. The CDR3 is made up of 15 amino acids. The J segment lost 6 bases and the V segment lost 2 bases, leaving 7 bases of the junction unmatched. Looked up from germline, CDR1 is DFQATT and CDR2 is SNEGSKA (reference sequence). The CDR3 spells CSARTGTGKAGELFF. The CDR3 DNA reads as TGCAGTGCTAGAACCGGGACAGGGAAGGCCGGGGAGCTGTTTTTT.

Many counts were recorded for this clonotype. The chain links TRBV6-5 to TRBJ2-3; a possible D gene is TRBD2 (6 bases). CDR1 and CDR2 from the germline V gene are MNHEY and SVGAGI. V was pared by 5 bases and J by 1 base, with 10 bases between. CDR3 length equals 14 residues. CDR3 amino acids: CASSPIAGTDTQYF. DNA for the CDR3: TGTGCCAGCAGTCCTATAGCGGGCACAGATACGCAGTATTTT.

This clonotype was recorded at least ten times. The chain combines TRBV7-2 with TRBJ1-5; TRBD1 matches at 8 bases. Trimming at V came to 2 bases and at J to 15 bases, leaving 3 bases not matched to a gene. Germline values: CDR1 SGHTA, CDR2 FQGNSA. The length of the CDR3 is 11 residues. The CDR3 region is CASSLQGARHF. The CDR3 bases are TGTGCCAGCAGCTTACAGGGGGCACGGCATTTT. Drawing the rest from reference TRBV7-2 and TRBJ1-5, the complete variable domain is GAGVSQSPSNKVTEKGKDVELRCDPISGHTALYWYRQSLGQGLEFLIYFQGNSAPDKSGLPSDRFSAERTGGSVSTLTIQRTQQEDSAVYLCASSLQGARHFGDGTRLSIL.